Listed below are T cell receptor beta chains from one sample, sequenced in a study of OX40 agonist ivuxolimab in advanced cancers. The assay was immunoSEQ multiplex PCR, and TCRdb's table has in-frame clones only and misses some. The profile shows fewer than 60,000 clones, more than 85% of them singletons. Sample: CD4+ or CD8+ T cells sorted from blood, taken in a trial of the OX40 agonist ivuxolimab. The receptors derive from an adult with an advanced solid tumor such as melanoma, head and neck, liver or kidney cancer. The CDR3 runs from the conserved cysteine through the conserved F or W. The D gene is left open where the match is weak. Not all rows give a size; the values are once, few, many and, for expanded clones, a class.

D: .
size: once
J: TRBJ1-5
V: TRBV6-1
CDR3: CASSLDRFNQPQHF
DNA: TGTGCCAGCAGCCTTGACAGGTTCAATCAGCCCCAGCATTTT

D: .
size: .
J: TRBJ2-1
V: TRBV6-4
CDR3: CASSEGGAVEQFF
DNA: TGTGCCAGCAGTGAGGGGGGTGCCGTTGAGCAGTTCTTC

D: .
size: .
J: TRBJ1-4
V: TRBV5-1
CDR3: CASSVTGEYNEKLFF
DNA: TGCGCCAGCAGCGTTACCGGCGAGTATAATGAAAAACTGTTTTTT

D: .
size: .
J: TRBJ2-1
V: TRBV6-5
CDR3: CASAGTEEEQEQFF
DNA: TGTGCCAGTGCGGGGACGGAAGAGGAACAGGAGCAGTTCTTC

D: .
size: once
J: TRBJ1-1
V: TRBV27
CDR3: CASSRGNTEAFF
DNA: TGTGCCAGCAGCCGTGGGAACACTGAAGCTTTCTTT

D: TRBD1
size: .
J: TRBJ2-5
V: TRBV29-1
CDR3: CSVEGQRETQYF
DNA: TGCAGCGTTGAGGGACAGCGAGAGACCCAGTACTTC

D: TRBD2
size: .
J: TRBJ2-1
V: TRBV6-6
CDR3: CASTNGGATEQFF
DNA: TGTGCCAGCACCAACGGGGGGGCCACTGAGCAGTTCTTC

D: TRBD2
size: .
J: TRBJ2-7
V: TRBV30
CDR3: CALQQRGGSYEQYF
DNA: TGTGCCCTACAACAGCGGGGGGGTTCCTACGAGCAGTACTTC

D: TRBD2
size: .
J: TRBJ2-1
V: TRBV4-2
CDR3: CASSPQRGGREQFF
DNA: TGTGCCAGCAGCCCTCAGCGGGGGGGCCGCGAGCAGTTCTTC

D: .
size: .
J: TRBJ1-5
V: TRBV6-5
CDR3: CASRVGSNQPQHF
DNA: TGTGCCAGCAGGGTGGGGAGCAATCAGCCCCAGCATTTT

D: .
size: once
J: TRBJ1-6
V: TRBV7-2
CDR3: CASSPRDLYNSPLHF
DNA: TGTGCCAGCAGCCCGCGGGACCTCTATAATTCACCCCTCCACTTT

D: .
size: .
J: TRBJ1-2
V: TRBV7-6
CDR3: CASSVTTGGPSGGYTF
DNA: TGTGCCAGCAGCGTAACGACGGGAGGTCCTTCTGGTGGCTACACCTTC

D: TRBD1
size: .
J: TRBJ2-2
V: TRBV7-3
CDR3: CASSSVPTGTGGSGELFF
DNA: TGTGCCAGCAGCTCCGTCCCGACCGGGACAGGGGGATCCGGGGAGCTGTTTTTT